One sample yielded the 3 T cell receptor beta chains listed below, sequenced in a study of shared clonotypes between healthy human individuals. Sequencing was performed with immunoSEQ multiplex PCR; in TCRdb, only in-frame clones are kept and a portion is missing. The sample contains under 2,000,000 clones, roughly 94% of which appear only once. The naive CD8 subset, CD45RO-negative cells positively selected for CCR7, excluded terminally differentiated effector memory CD45RA+ cells. The sample consisted of naive CD8+ T cells sorted from blood. All receptors derive from a young man in good health.

The table lists this clone with a count of one. The V gene is TRBV5-6, the J gene TRBJ2-5; no clear D. V was shortened by 1 base and J by 5 bases, with 12 bases between the two germline ends. From germline, CDR1 is SGHDT and CDR2 YYEEEE. This CDR3 has 14 residues. The DNA for the CDR3 is TGTGCCAGCAGCTTGTTCCTAGGAGCGGAGACCCAGTACTTC. Its translation: CASSLFLGAETQYF.

This clone is a singleton in its sample. The chain is built from TRBV7-9 and TRBJ1-6; tentative D call: TRBD1 (6 bases). The V end was cut by 5 bases, the J end by 4 bases, with 15 bases between. The CDR3 contains 16 residues. Germline CDR1 SEHNR, CDR2 FQNEAQ (reference sequence). The CDR3, as DNA: TGTGCCAGCAGCGTTCCGGGACAAGTATATAATTCACCCCTCCACTTT. It is translated as CASSVPGQVYNSPLHF.

V and J are TRBV5-6 and TRBJ1-2; unclear D gene. Trimming stripped 0 bases from V and 6 bases from J, with 15 bases between. The CDR3 totals 15 residues. Germline V lookup: CDR1 SGHDT, CDR2 YYEEEE. CDR3 loop: CASSLGPQSGNGYTF. The CDR3 DNA is TGTGCCAGCAGCTTGGGTCCCCAGTCGGGAAATGGCTACACCTTC.